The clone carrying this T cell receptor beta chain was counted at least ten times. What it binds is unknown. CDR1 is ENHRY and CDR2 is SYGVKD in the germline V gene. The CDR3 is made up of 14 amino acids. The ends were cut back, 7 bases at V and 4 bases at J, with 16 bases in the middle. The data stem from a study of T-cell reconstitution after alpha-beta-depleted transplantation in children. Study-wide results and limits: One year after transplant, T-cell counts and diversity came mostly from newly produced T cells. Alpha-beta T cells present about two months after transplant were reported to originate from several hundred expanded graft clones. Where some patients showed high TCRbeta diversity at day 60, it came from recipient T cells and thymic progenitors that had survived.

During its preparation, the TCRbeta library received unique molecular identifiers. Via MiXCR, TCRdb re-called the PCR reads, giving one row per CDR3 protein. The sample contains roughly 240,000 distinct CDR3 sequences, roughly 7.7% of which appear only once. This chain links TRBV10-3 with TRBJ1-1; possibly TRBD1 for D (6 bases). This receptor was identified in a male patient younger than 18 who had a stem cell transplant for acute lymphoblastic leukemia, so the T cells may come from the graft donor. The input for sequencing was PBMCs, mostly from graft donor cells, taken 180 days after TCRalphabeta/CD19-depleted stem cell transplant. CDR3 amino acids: CAITSGAEATEAFF. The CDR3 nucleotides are TGTGCCATCACCTCAGGGGCGGAGGCCACTGAAGCTTTCTTT.